This passage covers 27 T cell receptor beta chains from one sample sequenced in a study of Tregs in tolerant kidney transplant recipients. Generated by immunoSEQ multiplex PCR, the TCRdb table keeps only in-frame clones and is missing some. The data hold under 100,000 clones, with just over 90% observed a single time. Sequenced sample: CD8+ T cells from blood. These receptors were taken from a human donor in good health.

This clone is a singleton in its sample. This chain uses TRBV6-1 with TRBJ2-7; D remains ambiguous. Germline CDR1 is MNHNS and CDR2 is SASEGT. Trimming left V 7 bases short and J 0 bases short, with 13 bases between. CDR3 size: 14 residues. The CDR3 DNA is TGTGCCAGCAATTCTGGCCCCAGCTCCTACGAGCAGTACTTC. This codes for CASNSGPSSYEQYF.

The chain uses TRBV10-2 and TRBJ2-1; 7 bases are shared with TRBD2. Germline CDR1 reads WSHSY; CDR2 reads SAAADI. The CDR3 has 17 amino acids. The trim removed 8 bases at V and 4 bases at J, leaving 17 bases unmatched. CDR3 coding DNA: TGCGCCAGCCTGGGACTACCAGAAGCGGGACCTTACAATGAGCAGTTCTTC. This encodes CASLGLPEAGPYNEQFF.

The rearrangement links TRBV27 to TRBJ2-7, with D tentatively TRBD1 (7 bases). The germline V gene encodes CDR1 MNHEY and CDR2 SMNVEV (reference sequence). The V gene lost 10 bases and the J gene lost 3 bases, with 28 bases spanning the gap. The CDR3 covers 17 residues. The CDR3 bases are TGTGCCACCTCACGGGCGGAGGGGGCGAAAATATTCTACGAGCAGTACTTC. This translates into CATSRAEGAKIFYEQYF.

This clone was observed a few times. The V and J genes are TRBV11-2 and TRBJ1-2, with a possible D match to TRBD1 (5 bases). Germline-derived CDR1 and CDR2 are SGHAT and FQNNGV. The CDR3 spans 14 residues. The ends were cut back, 1 base at V and 3 bases at J, with 9 bases in the middle. The CDR3, as DNA: TGTGCCAGCAGCTTAGGGGGGAATCACTATGGCTACACCTTC. This encodes CASSLGGNHYGYTF.

The chain employs TRBV1 and TRBJ2-3; the D call of TRBD1 is as the table states it, not checked on the DNA. TRBV1 is labeled a pseudogene. This CDR3 has 17 residues. CDR3 protein: CTSSQDQGDASTDTQYF. For the CDR3, the DNA is TGCACCAGCAGCCAAGATCAGGGGGACGCTAGCACAGATACGCAGTATTTT.

The table lists this clone with a count of one. The V gene is TRBV30, the J gene TRBJ2-7; D uncertain. There are 12 residues in the CDR3. Germline-derived CDR1 and CDR2 are GTSNPN and SVGIG (reference sequence). Trimming removed 0 bases at V and 5 bases at J, with 8 bases between. CDR3 sequence: CAWSVWRHEQYF. The CDR3 region has the DNA TGTGCCTGGAGTGTTTGGCGCCACGAGCAGTACTTC.

The J gene is TRBJ2-2, the V gene TRBV27; 7 positions match TRBD1. The CDR3 spans 16 residues. Germline V gene data show CDR1 as MNHEY and CDR2 as SMNVEV (reference sequence). The V segment lost 0 bases and the J segment 6 bases; nucleotides outside the gene matches: 7. The CDR3 nucleotides read TGTGCCAGCAGTTTATCCAACAGGGGCCTCTCCGGGGAGCTGTTTTTT. Protein: CASSLSNRGLSGELFF.

V gene TRBV19 combines with J gene TRBJ1-1; TRBD1 aligns across 10 bases. The CDR3 runs to 15 residues. Trimming took 0 bases from V and 4 from J; bases not matched to a gene: 2. Germline CDR1 and CDR2: LNHDA and SQIVND (reference sequence). Here the CDR3 DNA reads TGTGCCAGTAGTATAGATGACAGGGGGCTCACTGAAGCTTTCTTT. It yields the protein CASSIDDRGLTEAFF.

This sequence joins TRBV29-1 and TRBJ1-2; D may be TRBD1 (5 bases). The V gene's germline CDR1 is SQVTM and CDR2 ANQGSEA. V gave up 5 bases and J gave up 7 bases, with 11 bases separating them. The CDR3 contains 11 residues. The CDR3 bases are TGCAGCGTTCCCGGGGGAGGTGGCTACACCTTC. Amino acids: CSVPGGGGYTF.

The rearrangement uses TRBV6-1 and TRBJ2-6; TRBD1 is a possible D gene (6 bases). The germline CDR1 and CDR2 sequences are MNHNS and SASEGT. V was pared by 1 base and J by 3 bases, with 10 bases between. The CDR3 contains 16 residues. CDR3: CASSEESGDGANVLTF. The DNA of the CDR3 is TGTGCCAGCAGTGAAGAGTCAGGGGATGGGGCCAACGTCCTGACTTTC.

The chain is built from TRBV16 and TRBJ2-1, with TRBD2 identical over 10 bases. V lost 2 bases to trimming and J lost 0 bases; unmatched junction nucleotides: 7. Germline CDR1 and CDR2: KGHSY and FQNENV. The CDR3 extends over 18 amino acids. This CDR3 reads CASSQPGLAARSYNEQFF. The CDR3 DNA reads TGTGCCAGCAGCCAACCCGGACTAGCGGCACGCTCCTACAATGAGCAGTTCTTC.

This clone appeared once. The gene calls are TRBV4-2 and TRBJ2-7; TRBD1 is a possible D gene (6 bases). This CDR3 is 15 amino acids long. The germline CDR1 and CDR2 sequences are LGHNA and YNFKEQ. The germline V and J ends were trimmed by 4 bases and 2 bases, with 15 bases remaining between them. This CDR3 reads CASSLYHRVTYEQYF. The CDR3 DNA reads TGTGCCAGCAGCCTTTACCACAGGGTAACCTACGAGCAGTACTTC.

The chain combines TRBV14 with TRBJ2-1; 7 bases agree with TRBD2. Trimming removed 5 bases from V and 0 bases from J; junction bases left unmatched: 10. Germline CDR1 reads SGHDN; CDR2 reads FVKESK. This CDR3 region has 17 residues. The DNA of the CDR3 is TGTGCCAGCAGCAAATGGCTAGCGGTGAGCTCCTACAATGAGCAGTTCTTC. Amino acids: CASSKWLAVSSYNEQFF.

This CDR3 reads CASRNQGYGYTF. As DNA, the CDR3 is TGTGCCAGCAGAAATCAGGGTTACGGCTACACCTTC. The chain carries TRBV5-6 and TRBJ1-2; TRBD1 is a possible D gene (5 bases). Germline CDR1 SGHDT, CDR2 YYEEEE. The CDR3 extends over 12 amino acids. V was shortened by 5 bases and J by 8 bases, with 13 bases between the two germline ends.

The V and J genes are TRBV2 and TRBJ2-2; 7 nucleotides agree with TRBD2. Germline assignment: CDR1 SNHLY and CDR2 FYNNEI. This CDR3 is 12 amino acids long. Germline trimming cut 8 bases from V and 11 bases from J; bases unmatched to any gene: 8. The CDR3 nucleotides read TGTGCCAGCGGGGGGGGAGGCGGAGAGCTGTTTTTT. Protein: CASGGGGGELFF.

This sequence joins TRBV2 and TRBJ2-7; D is ambiguous. Per the germline V gene, CDR1 is SNHLY and CDR2 is FYNNEI. Trimming left V 5 bases short and J 3 bases short, with 8 bases between. The CDR3 contains 12 residues. The CDR3 sequence is CASSFNLYEQYF. The CDR3 DNA sequence: TGTGCCAGCAGTTTCAACCTCTACGAGCAGTACTTC.

This chain connects TRBV9 to TRBJ1-4, with D perhaps TRBD1 (5 bases). The CDR3 is 14 residues long. Between the trimmed V and J ends, which lost 0 bases and 4 bases, there was a span of 7 bases. CDR1 is SGDLS, CDR2 YYNGEE, per germline. In DNA, the CDR3 is TGTGCCAGCAGCGTAGGGGGCAATAATGAAAAACTGTTTTTT. Its protein product is CASSVGGNNEKLFF.

The chain carries TRBV6-6 and TRBJ2-3, with unresolved D. Trimming took 0 bases from V and 5 from J, leaving 9 bases between them. CDR3 length: 14 residues. CDR1 is MNHNY and CDR2 is SVGAGI in the germline V gene (reference sequence). The CDR3 here is CASSYSSSEDTQYF. The CDR3 DNA follows: TGTGCCAGCAGTTACTCGAGCAGCGAAGATACGCAGTATTTT.

The chain carries TRBV9 and TRBJ2-5, with a weak D call TRBD1 (6 bases). The CDR3 runs to 14 residues. V lost 0 bases and J 5 bases, leaving 11 bases between the germline ends. Looked up from germline, CDR1 is SGDLS and CDR2 is YYNGEE. Here the CDR3 reads CASSVGTRGETQYF. CDR3 sequence (DNA): TGTGCCAGCAGCGTAGGGACGAGGGGGGAGACCCAGTACTTC.

V and J are TRBV5-6 and TRBJ2-1, with 9 bases that match TRBD2. The germline CDR1 and CDR2 sequences are SGHDT and YYEEEE. This CDR3 is 17 amino acids long. After removal of 0 bases from V and 4 bases from J, the junction contained 8 bases not matched to a gene. The CDR3 nucleotides are TGTGCCAGCAGCTTGGATAGACTAGCGGTACGGTACAATGAGCAGTTCTTC. It yields the protein CASSLDRLAVRYNEQFF. The full variable domain, completed using reference TRBV5-6 and TRBJ2-1, is DAGVTQSPTHLIKTRGQQVTLRCSPKSGHDTVSWYQQALGQGPQFIFQYYEEEERQRGNFPDRFSGHQFPNYSSELNVNALLLGDSALYLCASSLDRLAVRYNEQFFGPGTRLTVL.

This chain links TRBV9 with TRBJ2-1; weak D call: TRBD2 (6 bases). The germline V gene has CDR1 SGDLS and CDR2 YYNGEE. The CDR3 runs to 14 residues. V was pared by 4 bases and J by 5 bases, with 13 bases between. CDR3: CASSHPGGNNEQFF. The CDR3 nucleotides read TGTGCCAGCAGCCACCCCGGGGGAAACAATGAGCAGTTCTTC.

This clone has only one observation. V gene TRBV5-1 combines with J gene TRBJ2-5; a possible D gene is TRBD1 (6 bases). Trimming took 2 bases from V and 1 from J, leaving 12 bases between them. Germline V CDR1 and CDR2: SGHRS, YFSETQ. The CDR3 length is 15 residues. The CDR3 spells CASSLSDRSQETQYF. The DNA of the CDR3 is TGCGCCAGCAGCTTATCCGACAGGTCCCAAGAGACCCAGTACTTC.

V is TRBV30 and J is TRBJ2-7; the match to TRBD1 covers 8 bases. The J segment lost 0 bases and the V segment lost 6 bases, leaving 4 bases of the junction unmatched. CDR1 is GTSNPN and CDR2 is SVGIG in the germline V gene (reference sequence). The CDR3 length is 13 residues. CDR3 sequence reads: CACRGLRSYEQYF. CDR3 coding DNA: TGTGCCTGCAGGGGGCTACGCTCCTACGAGCAGTACTTC.

A word on this clone: A junction end diverges from the germline sequence, so it may reflect a read error. This chain connects TRBV7-7 to TRBJ2-3, with 10 nucleotides matching TRBD2. There are 17 residues in the CDR3. Germline CDR1 SSHAT, CDR2 FNYEAQ (reference sequence). CDR3 residues: CASSLGLAGAVTDTQYF. The CDR3 DNA sequence: TGTGCTAGCAGCTTAGGGCTAGCGGGGGCCGTCACAGATACGCAGTATTTT.

CDR3 sequence reads: CASSSLMGLAGEYNEQFF. DNA for the CDR3: TGCGCCAGCAGCTCTTTAATGGGACTAGCGGGAGAGTACAATGAGCAGTTCTTC. V is TRBV5-1 and J is TRBJ2-1, with 14 positions matching TRBD2. The junction had 9 bases not matched to a gene; V was cut back by 3 bases and J by 4 bases. The CDR3 contains 18 residues. Germline V gene lookup returns CDR1 SGHRS and CDR2 YFSETQ. Full variable domain (outside the CDR3, taken from reference TRBV5-1 and TRBJ2-1): KAGVTQTPRYLIKTRGQQVTLSCSPISGHRSVSWYQQTPGQGLQFLFEYFSETQRNKGNFPGRFSGRQFSNSRSEMNVSTLELGDSALYLCASSSLMGLAGEYNEQFFGPGTRLTVL.

The chain couples TRBV4-1 to TRBJ2-7, with 11 bases aligning to TRBD1. Per the germline V gene, CDR1 is MGHRA and CDR2 is YSYEKL. V shed 1 base and J 12 bases; nucleotides not matched to a gene: 8. CDR3 length: 14 residues. CDR3 region: CASSQAPGQGAVYF. CDR3 sequence (DNA): TGCGCCAGCAGCCAAGCTCCCGGACAGGGGGCGGTGTACTTC.

This chain joins TRBV7-9 and TRBJ2-2, with unresolved D. V gave up 4 bases and J gave up 6 bases, with 15 bases separating them. The CDR3 is 15 amino acids. Germline-derived CDR1 and CDR2 are SEHNR and FQNEAQ (reference sequence). CDR3 in amino acids: CASSSPEDGPGELFF. Written as DNA, the CDR3 is TGTGCCAGCAGCTCACCCGAGGACGGGCCCGGGGAGCTGTTTTTT.